This T cell receptor beta chain was sequenced during a study of shared clonotypes between healthy human individuals. At the level of the study: In total, the donors were a couple of women and three men aged 18 to 49.

The assay was run at deep level. Method: immunoSEQ multiplex PCR; TCRdb's copy keeps in-frame clones and lacks some. The sample holds roughly 2.4 million clones; almost 96% are singletons and the top ten take approximately 0.13%. V shed 1 base and J shed 5 bases, with 14 bases lying between them. The CDR3 is 15 amino acids. Germline lookup yields CDR1 MGHRA and CDR2 YSYEKL. Splitting the CD4+ cells yielded a CD45RA+ naive subset and a CD45RA-negative memory subset. The sample was naive CD4+ T cells sorted from blood. Subset indicated: CD45RA+ positively selected. The clonotype was recovered from a man aged 18 to 35 in good health. This sequence joins TRBV4-1 and TRBJ2-5; TRBD1 might be the D (5 bases). The CDR3 region is CASSQASGAGETQYF. In DNA, the CDR3 is TGCGCCAGCAGCCAAGCGAGTGGGGCCGGGGAGACCCAGTACTTC.